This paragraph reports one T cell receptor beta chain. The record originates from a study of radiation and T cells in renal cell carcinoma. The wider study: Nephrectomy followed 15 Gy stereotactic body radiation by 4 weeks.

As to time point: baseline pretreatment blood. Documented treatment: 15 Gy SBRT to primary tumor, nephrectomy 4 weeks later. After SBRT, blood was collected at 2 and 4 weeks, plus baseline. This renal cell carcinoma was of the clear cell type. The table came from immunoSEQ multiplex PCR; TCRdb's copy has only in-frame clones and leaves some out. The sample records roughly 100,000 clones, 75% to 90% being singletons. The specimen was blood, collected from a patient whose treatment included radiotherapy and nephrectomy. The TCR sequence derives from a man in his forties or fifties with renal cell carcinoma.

The DNA for the CDR3 is TGTGCCAGCAGTGGACAGGGGGCGTCTGAAGCTTTCTTT. Its protein is CASSGQGASEAFF. The chain is built from TRBV2 and TRBJ1-1; 10 bases are a match to TRBD1. Germline loops: CDR1 SNHLY, CDR2 FYNNEI. The length of the CDR3 is 13 residues. Losses at the gene ends were 4 bases for V and 6 bases for J; bases not matched to a gene: 2. Variable domain in full (rest from reference TRBV2 and TRBJ1-1): EPEVTQTPSHQVTQMGQEVILRCVPISNHLYFYWYRQILGQKVEFLVSFYNNEISEKSEIFDDQFSVERPDGSNFTLKIRSTKLEDSAMYFCASSGQGASEAFFGQGTRLTVV.